This T cell receptor (beta chain) was sequenced in a study of T cells in Graves' hyperthyroidism and ophthalmopathy (dated by TCRdb to between 2019 and 2020). A note on the overall study: To identify TCR V-J signatures that set the groups apart, the researchers used a discovery cohort of more than 95 patients, made up of under 50 with Graves' ophthalmopathy and some 56 with stable Graves' hyperthyroidism. An independent validation cohort of 18 to 20 hyperthyroidism patients and approximately 17 patients who later progressed to ophthalmopathy tested prospective prediction of ophthalmopathy. The 75 to 100 discovery patients were divided at random into training and test sets in a 7:3 ratio. Thyroid tissue and blood T-cell repertoires from about six Graves' hyperthyroidism patients were also compared in the study. Once sampling was done, hyperthyroidism patients were given methimazole at a starting dose of 30 mg daily, whereas ophthalmopathy patients were given high-dose intravenous methylprednisolone. The paper reports TCR Vbeta CDR3 sequencing of some 140 peripheral blood samples: over 40 ophthalmopathy, roughly 74 hyperthyroidism and around 17 progressor patients.

Patients with uncontrolled infections, other autoimmune diseases, pregnancy or lactation were excluded. Clinical symptoms, serum thyroxine and TRAb, thyroid ultrasound, and orbital computed tomography formed the basis for the diagnoses. Total RNA was extracted using Trizol reagent, and RNA quality was assessed on an Agilent 2100 Bioanalyzer. Summary of the overall study and its limitations: Most expanded thyroid clonotypes (frequency above 0.001) were also detected in blood, suggesting blood repertoires may reflect thyroid immune responses. In validation, progression to ophthalmopathy was predicted by the model with 65% to 71% sensitivity and around 76% specificity, a median of about 6 months before onset. In cross-validation, a model built on a 13 V-J signature told ophthalmopathy apart from stable hyperthyroidism with just under 90% sensitivity and approximately 84% specificity, and in testing the same model reached 80%/75%. No statistical method was used to set the sample size in advance, and investigators knew the group allocation.

The TCR beta CDR3 regions were amplified from RNA transcripts. The first round of RT-PCR for the TCR CDR3 was performed with the HTBI primer set and the Qiagen OneStep RT-PCR kit. A second multiplex PCR round built the libraries, followed by size selection and purification. Sequencing of the libraries was done on an Illumina HiSeq2000 using paired-end 100 bp reads. The published analysis was carried out like this. SOAPnuke was used to process the raw data, throwing out any read that contained adapters or uncalled bases, had a mean Phred below 15, or lacked an exact constant-primer or identifier match. High-quality paired reads were merged using COPE v1.2.5, and each unique nucleotide sequence was defined as a clonotype. MiTCR v1.1 was used to align the clonotypes against IMGT TRBV, TRBD and TRBJ reference segments. The analysis was restricted to V-J combinations with a frequency above 0.0001, which together covered 99% to 99.2% of the repertoires. A TCS score was defined as the ratio of F50 (clonal expansion) to E x V (chaos), with BLOSUM62-based TCRdist applied between CDR3 peptides within each V-J. Welch's t-statistics and random forest reduced roughly 530 V-J features to 13, which were used in a naive Bayes classifier (R e1071). The similarity between thyroid and blood repertoires was quantified using the Morisita-Horn index. TCRdb took the public reads, trimmed them with fastp at Q25, ran MiXCR for clone calling and kept in-frame beta chains. Identical CDR3 proteins give one entry, which carries the most common genes and DNA. The V and J calls come from TCRdb's annotation, not from the publication. This sample holds more than 500,000 distinct CDR3 sequences; 40% to 50% were observed only once. Of the sample, roughly 45% falls within the top ten clones.

From a lookup of the germline V gene (reference sequence), CDR1 and CDR2 are MNHEY and SMNVEV. V is pruned by 6 bases and J by 3 bases, leaving 3 bases of the junction without a gene match. Reading from cysteine to phenylalanine, the CDR3 counts 13 amino acids. The read is trimmed to its CDR3 DNA, 39 bases read in frame from base 1. This clonotype was observed many times. Its target antigen remains unknown. No clone much larger than this one lies a single base away; base qualities are absent. The sequence was collected from an adult woman with Graves' disease, either hyperthyroidism or ophthalmopathy (not recorded which). The receptor chain draws on TRBV27 and TRBJ2-7; 9 central bases correspond to TRBD2. The sequenced material came from peripheral blood or thyroid tissue (not recorded which). CDR3 sequence: CASSLSGGYEQYF. The base sequence is TGTGCCAGCAGCCTTAGCGGGGGCTACGAGCAGTACTTC.